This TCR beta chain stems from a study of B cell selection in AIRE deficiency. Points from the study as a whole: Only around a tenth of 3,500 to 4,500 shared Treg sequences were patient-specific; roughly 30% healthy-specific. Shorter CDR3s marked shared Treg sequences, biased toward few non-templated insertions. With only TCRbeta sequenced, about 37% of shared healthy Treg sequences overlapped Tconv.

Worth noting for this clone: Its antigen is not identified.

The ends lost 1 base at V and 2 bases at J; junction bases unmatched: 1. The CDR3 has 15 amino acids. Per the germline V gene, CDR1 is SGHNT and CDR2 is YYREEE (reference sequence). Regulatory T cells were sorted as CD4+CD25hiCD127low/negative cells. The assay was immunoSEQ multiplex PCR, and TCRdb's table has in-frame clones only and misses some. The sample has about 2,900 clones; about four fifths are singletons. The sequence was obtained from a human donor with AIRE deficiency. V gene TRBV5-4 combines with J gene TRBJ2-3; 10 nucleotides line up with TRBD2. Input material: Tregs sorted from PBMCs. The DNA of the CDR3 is TGTGCCAGCAGCTTGACTAGCGGGACCACAGATACGCAGTATTTT. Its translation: CASSLTSGTTDTQYF. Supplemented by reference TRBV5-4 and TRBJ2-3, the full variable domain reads ETGVTQSPTHLIKTRGQQVTLRCSSQSGHNTVSWYQQALGQGPQFIFQYYREEENGRGNFPPRFSGLQFPNYSSELNVNALELDDSALYLCASSLTSGTTDTQYFGPGTRLTVL.